The clone carrying this T cell receptor beta chain was picked up many times. No antigen is known for it. Combining a sample-barcoded 5' primer with a J-beta primer mix, a second PCR ran for roughly 7 to 12 cycles. Each CDR3 protein is one row after TCRdb ran MiXCR on the 5' RACE reads. The repertoire holds more than 450,000 distinct CDR3 sequences, with roughly a quarter as singletons. This sample stems from a study of blood T cells in healthy people across ages. The study, taken as a whole, reports: Using unsorted PBMCs precluded a conclusive naive versus antigen-experienced comparison.

The ends were cut back, 0 bases at V and 7 bases at J, with 6 bases in the middle. The CDR3 spans 13 residues. The germline CDR1 and CDR2 sequences are ENHRY and SYGVKD. The authors isolated at least 6.5 million PBMCs per sample. This sample also appeared in a second study, on T cells of mothers and their children.

J is TRBJ1-4 and V is TRBV10-3; D call uncertain. The clonotype comes from a boy aged 2 to 10 in good health. The sequenced material came from blood. The CDR3 here is CAISESQVEKLFF. The DNA for the CDR3 is TGTGCCATCAGTGAGTCTCAGGTTGAAAAACTGTTTTTT.